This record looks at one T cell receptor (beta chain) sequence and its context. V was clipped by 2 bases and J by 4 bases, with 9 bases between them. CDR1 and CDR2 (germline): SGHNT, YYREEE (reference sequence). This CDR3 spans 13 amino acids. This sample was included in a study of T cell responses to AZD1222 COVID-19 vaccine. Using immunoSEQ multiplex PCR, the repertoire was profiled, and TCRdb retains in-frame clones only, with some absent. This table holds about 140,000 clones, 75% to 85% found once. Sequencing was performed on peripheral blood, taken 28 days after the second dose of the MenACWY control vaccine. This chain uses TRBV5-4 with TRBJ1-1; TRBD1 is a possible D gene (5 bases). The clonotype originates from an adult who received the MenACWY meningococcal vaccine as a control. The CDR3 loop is CASSLGAATEAFF. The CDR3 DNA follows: TGTGCCAGCAGCTTAGGGGCGGCCACTGAAGCTTTCTTT. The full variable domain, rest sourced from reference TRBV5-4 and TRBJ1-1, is ETGVTQSPTHLIKTRGQQVTLRCSSQSGHNTVSWYQQALGQGPQFIFQYYREEENGRGNFPPRFSGLQFPNYSSELNVNALELDDSALYLCASSLGAATEAFFGQGTRLTVV.